This TCR beta chain stems from a study of control samples from healthy donors and cancer patients. Produced via immunoSEQ multiplex PCR; TCRdb's table is partial and in-frame only. The sample yields under 200,000 clones, 91% seen once. CDR1 is KGHSH and CDR2 is LQKENI in the germline V gene. With 2 bases clipped from V and 3 bases from J, the junction kept 6 bases outside the gene matches. The CDR3 length is 16 residues. The sequencing input was blood. This TCR came from a woman aged 25 to 39 in good health. The rearrangement joins TRBV18 to TRBJ1-3, with 8 bases aligning to TRBD1. The CDR3 nucleotides read TGTGCCAGCTCACCATCCAGGGGGCATGGTGGAAACACCATATATTTT. It encodes CASSPSRGHGGNTIYF.